The 18 T cell receptor beta chains below were found in one sample sequenced in a study of regulatory T cells in long-lasting Graves disease (dated by TCRdb to the early 2020s). Read against the paper, the sample's time point label means: persistent/refractory GD, antithyroid drugs over 5 years with positive TRAb. For both TCR sequencing and RNA sequencing, RNA was extracted from PBMCs in TRIzol. Libraries were prepared through multiplex PCR. The sequencer listed for this sample is Illumina HiSeq 4000. CDR3 regions were amplified by Arm-PCR with iRepertoire HTBI primers to construct TCR beta libraries. TCRdb reran the public reads through fastp at Q25 and MiXCR, keeping productive beta chains. CDR3 protein duplicates are merged, each entry listing the most common genes and DNA. The sample table contains 700,000 or so distinct CDR3 sequences; only one count was recorded for approximately 31% of them. The ten largest clonotypes hold around 42% of the sample.

The sample was peripheral blood mononuclear cells (PBMCs), taken when the disease was refractory, from a patient treated with antithyroid drugs. The receptors shown here come from a female donor with Graves disease.

This clonotype occurred a few times. For the CDR3, the DNA is TGCGCCAGCAGCTTTGCAGGGACCGACTACGAGCAGTACTTC. Amino acid sequence: CASSFAGTDYEQYF. The V gene is TRBV5-1, the J gene TRBJ2-7; D is perhaps TRBD1 or TRBD2 (5 bases each). CDR3 length: 14 amino acids. Trimming removed 2 bases at V and 3 bases at J, with 12 bases between. Per germline, CDR1 SGHRS and CDR2 YFSETQ.

The chain employs TRBV27 and TRBJ1-5, with 8 bases matching TRBD1. In germline, CDR1 is MNHEY, CDR2 SMNVEV (reference sequence). The V gene end was trimmed by 5 bases and the J gene end by 7 bases; junction bases not matched to a gene: 10. The CDR3 spans 15 residues. The CDR3 protein is CASSPQQGGSQPQHF. DNA of the CDR3: TGTGCCAGCAGTCCCCAACAGGGGGGGAGCCAGCCCCAGCATTTT.

The chain recombines TRBV19 with TRBJ2-5; D is uncertain. Trimming took off 3 bases at V and 7 bases at J, with 12 bases between the two ends. Looked up from germline, CDR1 is LNHDA and CDR2 is SQIVND (reference sequence). The CDR3 has 13 residues. The CDR3 sequence: CASSMLGIGTQYF. CDR3 in DNA: TGTGCCAGTAGTATGCTGGGTATTGGGACCCAGTACTTC.

The chain links TRBV2 to TRBJ2-5; the match to TRBD1 covers 7 bases. Germline V gene data show CDR1 as SNHLY and CDR2 as FYNNEI. The CDR3 contains 13 residues. Trimming cost V 4 bases and J 4 bases; bases outside gene matches: 3. This CDR3 reads CASSGNRGETQYF. CDR3 sequence (DNA): TGTGCCAGCAGTGGCAACAGGGGAGAGACCCAGTACTTC.

This clonotype was seen only a few times. The V and J genes are TRBV11-2 and TRBJ2-2; no definite D call. V was cut by 2 bases and J by 4 bases, with 17 bases left in between. Germline V lookup: CDR1 SGHAT, CDR2 FQNNGV. This CDR3 comprises 17 residues. CDR3 loop: CASSLPVVGLSTGELFF. CDR3 DNA sequence: TGTGCCAGCAGCTTACCCGTGGTGGGGTTAAGCACCGGGGAGCTGTTTTTT. Full variable domain (rest looked up from reference TRBV11-2 and TRBJ2-2): EAGVAQSPRYKIIEKRQSVAFWCNPISGHATLYWYQQILGQGPKLLIQFQNNGVVDDSQLPKDRFSAERLKGVDSTLKIQPAKLEDSAVYLCASSLPVVGLSTGELFFGEGSRLTVL.

The rearrangement uses TRBV5-1 and TRBJ1-2; D gene uncertain. The CDR3 totals 12 residues. V dropped 4 bases and J dropped 4 bases, with 8 bases sitting between them. Germline V gene sequence: CDR1 SGHRS, CDR2 YFSETQ. The CDR3 sequence is CASSAQLYGYTF. In DNA form, the CDR3 reads TGCGCCAGCAGCGCACAACTCTATGGCTACACCTTC.

There are a few counts of this clonotype. The chain's CDR3 is CSARGQKYNSPLHF. The CDR3 region has the DNA TGCAGTGCTAGGGGACAGAAATATAATTCACCCCTCCACTTT. The V gene is TRBV20-1, the J gene TRBJ1-6; 7 nucleotides line up with TRBD1. CDR1 and CDR2 from the germline V gene are DFQATT and SNEGSKA (reference sequence). The CDR3 is made up of 14 amino acids. V was pared by 3 bases and J by 4 bases, with 3 bases of the junction left unmatched.

The V and J genes are TRBV6-1 and TRBJ2-7; D not resolved. This CDR3 contains 12 residues. Germline CDR1 MNHNS, CDR2 SASEGT. The V gene lost 6 bases and the J gene lost 0 bases, with 6 bases spanning the gap. CDR3 coding DNA: TGTGCCAGCAGCGACCCCTCCTACGAGCAGTACTTC. Encoded protein: CASSDPSYEQYF.

This clonotype was recorded at least ten times. This chain joins TRBV12-3 or TRBV12-4 and TRBJ1-1; D is unresolved. V lost 2 bases and J 5 bases, leaving 6 bases between the germline ends. The CDR3 contains 12 residues. CDR3 bases: TGTGCCAGCAGTTTATTGGCTACTGAAGCTTTCTTT. It encodes CASSLLATEAFF.

This rearrangement joins TRBV24-1 to TRBJ1-2; 7 bases agree with TRBD1. CDR1 is KGHDR and CDR2 is SFDVKD in the germline V gene. The ends lost 1 base at V and 8 bases at J; junction bases unmatched: 6. CDR3 length: 14 amino acids. The CDR3 DNA reads as TGTGCCACCAGTGATTTAGACAGGGCACGGGGCTACACCTTC. Residues: CATSDLDRARGYTF.

The chain recombines TRBV5-1 with TRBJ1-2; D is perhaps TRBD1 (6 bases). The CDR3 runs 17 residues. The ends were cut back, 0 bases at V and 2 bases at J, with 17 bases in the middle. Germline V gene lookup returns CDR1 SGHRS and CDR2 YFSETQ. This CDR3 reads CASSLARTAQANYGYTF. The CDR3 DNA follows: TGCGCCAGCAGCTTGGCCCGGACAGCTCAAGCGAACTATGGCTACACCTTC.

The chain uses TRBV5-1 and TRBJ1-1; D is uncertain. Trimming took 3 bases from V and 7 from J, leaving 10 bases between them. CDR3 length: 12 residues. Germline V gives CDR1 SGHRS, CDR2 YFSETQ. The CDR3 coding sequence is TGCGCCAGCAGCTCGGGAGCTCGTGAAGCTTTCTTT. Translation gives CASSSGAREAFF. The full variable domain, completed using reference TRBV5-1 and TRBJ1-1, is KAGVTQTPRYLIKTRGQQVTLSCSPISGHRSVSWYQQTPGQGLQFLFEYFSETQRNKGNFPGRFSGRQFSNSRSEMNVSTLELGDSALYLCASSSGAREAFFGQGTRLTVV.

This clonotype showed up many times. The V call is TRBV6-9, the J call TRBJ2-7; D may correspond to TRBD1 or TRBD2 (5 bases each). Germline V gene data show CDR1 as MNHGY and CDR2 as SVAAGI. Deletions cut 3 bases from V and 2 bases from J, with 14 bases between. The CDR3 runs to 15 residues. CDR3: CASSYDRDVPYEQYF. In nucleotides, the CDR3 is TGTGCCAGCAGTTACGACCGGGACGTGCCCTACGAGCAGTACTTC.

The J gene is TRBJ2-7, the V gene TRBV11-2; D perhaps matches TRBD2 (5 bases). The ends were cut back, 6 bases at V and 0 bases at J, with 12 bases in the middle. CDR3 length equals 14 residues. Germline assignment: CDR1 SGHAT and CDR2 FQNNGV. The CDR3 loop is CASRGLRGSYEQYF. Written as DNA, the CDR3 is TGTGCCAGCAGAGGTCTCCGGGGCTCCTACGAGCAGTACTTC.

The sample holds many counts of this clonotype. The rearrangement links TRBV6-5 to TRBJ1-1; TRBD1 matches 7 bases. Germline V CDR1 and CDR2: MNHEY, SVGAGI. V gave up 0 bases and J gave up 2 bases; unmatched junction bases: 3. The CDR3 is 15 amino acids. In DNA form, the CDR3 reads TGTGCCAGCAGTTACTCTCGGGACAGAAACACTGAAGCTTTCTTT. It encodes CASSYSRDRNTEAFF.

V gene TRBV5-6 combines with J gene TRBJ1-1, with D possibly matching TRBD1 (5 bases). The ends were cut back, 3 bases at V and 2 bases at J, with 11 bases in the middle. Germline CDR1 reads SGHDT; CDR2 reads YYEEEE. This CDR3 region has 14 residues. CDR3 bases: TGTGCCAGCAGCTGGGACCAGGGTAACACTGAAGCTTTCTTT. It specifies CASSWDQGNTEAFF.

This chain joins TRBV5-6 and TRBJ2-7; no clear D. This CDR3 comprises 13 residues. Trimming cost V 0 bases and J 5 bases, with 9 bases left between them. Germline V lookup: CDR1 SGHDT, CDR2 YYEEEE. The CDR3 here is CASSLAIVNEQYF. The DNA of the CDR3 is TGTGCCAGCAGCTTGGCTATCGTAAACGAGCAGTACTTC.

Of note for this clonotype: Given a much more abundant clone one base away, this may be a read error. V and J are TRBV12-3 or TRBV12-4 and TRBJ2-7; D possibly matches TRBD1 or TRBD2 (6 bases each). The CDR3 length is 14 residues. The CDR3: CASSLGAVDYGQYF. DNA for the CDR3: TGTGCCAGCAGCTTGGGGGCGGTGGACTACGGGCAGTACTTC.